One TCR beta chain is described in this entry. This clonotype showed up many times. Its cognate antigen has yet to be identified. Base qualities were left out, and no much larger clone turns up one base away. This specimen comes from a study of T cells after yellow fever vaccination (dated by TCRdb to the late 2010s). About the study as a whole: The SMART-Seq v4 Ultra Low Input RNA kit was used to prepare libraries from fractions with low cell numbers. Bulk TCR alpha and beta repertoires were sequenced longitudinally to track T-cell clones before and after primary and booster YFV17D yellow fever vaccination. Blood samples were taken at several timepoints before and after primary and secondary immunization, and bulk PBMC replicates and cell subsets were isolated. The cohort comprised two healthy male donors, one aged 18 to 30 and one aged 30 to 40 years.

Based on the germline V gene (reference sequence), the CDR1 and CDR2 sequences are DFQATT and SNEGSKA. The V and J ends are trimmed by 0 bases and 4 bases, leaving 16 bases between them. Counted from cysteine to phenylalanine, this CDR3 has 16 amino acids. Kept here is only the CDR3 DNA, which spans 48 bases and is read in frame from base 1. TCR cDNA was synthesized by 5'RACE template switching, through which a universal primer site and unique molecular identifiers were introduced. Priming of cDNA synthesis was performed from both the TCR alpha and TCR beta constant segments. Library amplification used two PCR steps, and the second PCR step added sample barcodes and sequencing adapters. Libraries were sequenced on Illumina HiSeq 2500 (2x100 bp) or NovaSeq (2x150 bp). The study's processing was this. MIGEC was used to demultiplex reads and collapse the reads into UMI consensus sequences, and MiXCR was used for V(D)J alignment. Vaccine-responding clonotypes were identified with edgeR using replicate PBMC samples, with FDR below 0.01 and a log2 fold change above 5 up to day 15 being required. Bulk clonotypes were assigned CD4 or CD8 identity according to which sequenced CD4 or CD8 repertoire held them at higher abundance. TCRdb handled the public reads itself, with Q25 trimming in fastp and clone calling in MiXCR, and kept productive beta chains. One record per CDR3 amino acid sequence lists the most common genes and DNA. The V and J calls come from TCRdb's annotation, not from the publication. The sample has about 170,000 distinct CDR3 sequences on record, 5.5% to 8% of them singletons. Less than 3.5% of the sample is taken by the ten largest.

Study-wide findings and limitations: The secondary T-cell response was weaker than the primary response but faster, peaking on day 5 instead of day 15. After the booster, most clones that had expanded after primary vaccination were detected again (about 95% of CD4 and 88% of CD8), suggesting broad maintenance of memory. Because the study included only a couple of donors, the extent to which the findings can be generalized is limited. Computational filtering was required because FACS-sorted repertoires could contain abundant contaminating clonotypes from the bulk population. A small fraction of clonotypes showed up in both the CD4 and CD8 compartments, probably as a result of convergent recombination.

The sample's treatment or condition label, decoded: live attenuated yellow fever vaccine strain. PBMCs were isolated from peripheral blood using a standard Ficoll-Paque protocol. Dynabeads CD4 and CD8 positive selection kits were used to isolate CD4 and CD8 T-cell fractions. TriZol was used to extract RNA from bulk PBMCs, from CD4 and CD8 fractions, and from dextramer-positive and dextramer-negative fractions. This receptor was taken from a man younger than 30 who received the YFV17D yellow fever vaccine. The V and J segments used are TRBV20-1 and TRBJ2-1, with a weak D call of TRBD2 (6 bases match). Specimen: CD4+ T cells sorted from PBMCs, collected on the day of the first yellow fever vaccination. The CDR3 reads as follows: CSARDRPASVYNEQFF. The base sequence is TGCAGTGCTAGAGATCGTCCCGCTAGCGTTTACAATGAGCAGTTCTTC.